The 29 T cell receptor beta chains below all came from one sample that was sequenced in a study of T cells in Graves' hyperthyroidism and ophthalmopathy. RNA transcripts yielded amplified TCR beta CDR3 regions. First-round RT-PCR with HTBI primers amplified the TCR CDR3 region. TCRdb re-derived calls from the multiplex PCR reads in MiXCR, one entry per CDR3 protein. Of some 740,000 distinct CDR3 sequences listed, around 13% are singletons. Sequenced material: blood. The origin of the receptors is a woman aged 18-29 years with Graves' hyperthyroidism.

The V gene is TRBV6-5, the J gene TRBJ2-7, with 8 bases matching TRBD2. Germline assignment: CDR1 MNHEY and CDR2 SVGAGI. With V trimmed by 2 bases and J by 6 bases, 9 bases remained unmatched. The CDR3 is 15 residues long. This CDR3 is CASSYNPGGPGEQYF. The CDR3 nucleotides are TGTGCCAGCAGTTACAACCCGGGAGGGCCGGGCGAGCAGTACTTC.

The chain couples TRBV30 to TRBJ1-4; TRBD1 might be the D (6 bases). The CDR3 is 13 amino acids. CDR1 and CDR2 (germline): GTSNPN, SVGIG (reference sequence). V dropped 2 bases and J dropped 5 bases, with 9 bases sitting between them. For the CDR3, the DNA is TGTGCCTGGAGTCGGGGGCGCAATGAAAAACTGTTTTTT. Its translation is CAWSRGRNEKLFF.

As regards this clonotype: No conserved phenylalanine or tryptophan ends this CDR3, so it is likely a read error. The chain is built from TRBV6-1 and TRBJ2-7; tentative D call: TRBD2 (5 bases). Trimming cost V 3 bases and J 4 bases, with 13 bases left between them. CDR3 length: 14 residues. From germline, CDR1 is MNHNS and CDR2 SASEGT. The CDR3 DNA reads as TGTGCCAGCAGTGAGTGGACTGAATATTACGAGCAGTACTCC. Residues: CASSEWTEYYEQYS.

This chain uses TRBV19 with TRBJ1-2; D gene unclear. V gave up 3 bases and J gave up 8 bases, with 13 bases separating them. The germline CDR1 and CDR2 sequences are LNHDA and SQIVND (reference sequence). The CDR3 extends over 13 amino acids. CDR3 loop: CASSIEAGGGYTF. The CDR3 DNA reads as TGTGCCAGTAGTATTGAGGCAGGAGGAGGCTACACCTTC.

The gene calls are TRBV30 and TRBJ2-1, with D unclear. The V end lost 0 bases, the J end lost 8 bases, and 8 bases lay between the germline ends. The CDR3 has 12 residues. Germline V CDR1 and CDR2: GTSNPN, SVGIG (reference sequence). In DNA form, the CDR3 reads TGTGCCTGGAGTGTGTGGGTCGATGAGCAGTTCTTC. It translates to CAWSVWVDEQFF.

This clonotype was found many times. The chain has TRBV4-1 and TRBJ2-3; D is unclear. Germline V lookup: CDR1 MGHRA, CDR2 YSYEKL. This CDR3 region has 14 residues. V was cut by 5 bases and J by 0 bases, with 9 bases left in between. CDR3 coding DNA: TGCGCCAGCAGCTGGACGGAAAGCACAGATACGCAGTATTTT. It codes for CASSWTESTDTQYF.

This clonotype was recorded many times. The gene calls are TRBV20-1 and TRBJ2-1; TRBD2 matches at 11 bases. Looked up from germline, CDR1 is DFQATT and CDR2 is SNEGSKA (reference sequence). V trimming: 4 bases; J trimming: 7 bases; junction bases outside the gene matches: 6. The length of the CDR3 is 14 residues. The CDR3 spells CSAITSGRGNEQFF. In DNA form, the CDR3 reads TGCAGTGCTATTACTAGCGGGAGAGGTAATGAGCAGTTCTTC.

The V call is TRBV5-6, the J call TRBJ2-6; a possible D gene is TRBD1 (6 bases). V was shortened by 0 bases and J by 0 bases, with 10 bases between the two germline ends. CDR3 length equals 17 residues. Germline values: CDR1 SGHDT, CDR2 YYEEEE. The CDR3: CASSLGQVFSGANVLTF. CDR3 DNA sequence: TGTGCCAGCAGCTTGGGACAGGTCTTCTCTGGGGCCAACGTCCTGACTTTC.

There are a few counts of this clonotype. CDR3 nucleotide sequence: TGTGCCAGTAGTATAACACAGGGTCGGGGCAATCAGCCCCAGCATTTT. Its protein is CASSITQGRGNQPQHF. The chain uses TRBV19 and TRBJ1-5; a weak D match, TRBD1 (6 bases). The CDR3 runs 16 residues. Trimming took 2 bases from V and 2 from J, leaving 13 bases between them. Germline V gene lookup returns CDR1 LNHDA and CDR2 SQIVND (reference sequence).

This clonotype was detected many times. The chain joins TRBV18 to TRBJ2-3; possibly TRBD1 or TRBD2 for D (5 bases each). CDR1 KGHSH and CDR2 LQKENI come from the germline V gene. Trimming stripped 3 bases from V and 4 bases from J, with 8 bases between. The CDR3 loop spans 13 amino acids. The CDR3 reads CASSPQGADTQYF. The CDR3 region has the DNA TGTGCCAGCTCACCGCAGGGAGCAGATACGCAGTATTTT.

This clonotype was observed many times. The chain carries TRBV27 and TRBJ1-1, with TRBD1 matching over 7 bases. V dropped 4 bases and J dropped 4; count of bases not matched to a gene: 9. The CDR3 runs 15 residues. Per germline, CDR1 MNHEY and CDR2 SMNVEV (reference sequence). CDR3 nucleotide sequence: TGTGCCAGCAGTTCCCTCCTGGGGACAGCCACTGAAGCTTTCTTT. It codes for CASSSLLGTATEAFF.

This clonotype was seen ten or more times. The rearrangement links TRBV30 to TRBJ2-5; 10 positions agree with TRBD2. V shed 3 bases and J 6 bases; nucleotides not matched to a gene: 7. The germline gives CDR1 GTSNPN, CDR2 SVGIG (reference sequence). This CDR3 contains 14 residues. Here the CDR3 DNA reads TGTGCCTGGAGAGTAGCGGGAGGCCCGAAGACCCAGTACTTC. This encodes CAWRVAGGPKTQYF.

This clonotype was seen a few times. The V call is TRBV2, the J call TRBJ2-7; a weak D match, TRBD1 (5 bases). The CDR3 runs to 12 residues. V lost 2 bases and J 12 bases, leaving 14 bases between the germline ends. The germline V gene encodes CDR1 SNHLY and CDR2 FYNNEI. The CDR3 nucleotides read TGTGCCAGCAGTGAAAGAGGACCAGGGCCGTACTTC. It encodes CASSERGPGPYF.

This clonotype showed up many times. The V gene is TRBV7-8, the J gene TRBJ2-5; D may be TRBD2 (5 bases). Trimming cost V 2 bases and J 3 bases, with 19 bases left between them. Germline CDR1 reads SGHVS; CDR2 reads FQNEAQ. The CDR3 has 17 amino acids. In nucleotides, the CDR3 is TGTGCCAGCAGCTTAATAGGAAAAGCGGCTCCCAAAGAGACCCAGTACTTC. It encodes CASSLIGKAAPKETQYF.

This clonotype was detected a few times. The chain links TRBV9 to TRBJ2-5; D is uncertain. Germline V gives CDR1 SGDLS, CDR2 YYNGEE. Trimming took off 0 bases at V and 4 bases at J, with 10 bases between the two ends. CDR3 length: 14 residues. The chain's CDR3 is CASSVDRPGETQYF. The CDR3 coding sequence is TGTGCCAGCAGCGTAGATCGGCCCGGAGAGACCCAGTACTTC.

The V gene is TRBV29-1, the J gene TRBJ2-1; possibly TRBD1 for D (6 bases). The V end lost 7 bases, the J end lost 2 bases, and 18 bases lay between the germline ends. The CDR3 length is 15 residues. Germline V gene lookup returns CDR1 SQVTM and CDR2 ANQGSEA. CDR3 coding DNA: TGCAGCGCAACAGGGACCTTTGTGCCCTACAATGAGCAGTTCTTC. This codes for CSATGTFVPYNEQFF.

The chain carries TRBV6-2 or TRBV6-3 and TRBJ2-5; a possible D gene is TRBD1 (6 bases). The CDR3 length is 14 residues. CDR1 MNHEY and CDR2 SVGEGT come from the germline V gene. The V end was cut by 7 bases, the J end by 8 bases, with 20 bases between. The CDR3, as DNA: TGTGCCAGCACCCAGGGGCCGTCCCGGGGAACCCAGTACTTC. This sequence encodes CASTQGPSRGTQYF.

The V gene is TRBV20-1, the J gene TRBJ2-1, with 11 bases matching TRBD2. This CDR3 is 14 amino acids long. Germline loops: CDR1 DFQATT, CDR2 SNEGSKA (reference sequence). Trimming took 4 bases from V and 7 from J; bases not matched to a gene: 6. The CDR3 reads CSAKGLAAINEQFF. CDR3 nucleotides: TGCAGTGCTAAGGGACTAGCGGCTATTAATGAGCAGTTCTTC.

This clonotype was counted only a few times. This chain joins TRBV27 and TRBJ1-3; D ambiguous. The germline gives CDR1 MNHEY, CDR2 SMNVEV (reference sequence). With 10 bases removed from V and 0 bases from J, the gap between germline ends came to 16 bases. The length of the CDR3 is 15 residues. The CDR3: CATSSLQSSGNTIYF. CDR3 DNA: TGTGCCACCTCTTCTCTACAAAGCTCTGGAAACACCATATATTTT.

This chain links TRBV20-1 with TRBJ1-4; possibly TRBD1 for D (6 bases). The CDR3 contains 15 residues. Per the germline V gene, CDR1 is DFQATT and CDR2 is SNEGSKA (reference sequence). V was cut by 7 bases and J by 4 bases, with 19 bases left in between. For the CDR3, the DNA is TGCAGTGTCCAATCCCCGGGCAGGGGTAATGAAAAACTGTTTTTT. Amino acid sequence: CSVQSPGRGNEKLFF.

Many counts were recorded for this clonotype. Relative to the germline gene, one junction end is altered; a read error may explain this. The chain recombines TRBV12-3 or TRBV12-4 with TRBJ1-1, with D uncertain. The CDR3 sequence is 12 residues long. DNA for the CDR3: TGTGCCAGCAGTTCCATCGACACTAAAGCTTTCTTT. Translating it yields CASSSIDTKAFF.

This clonotype came up many times. The chain recombines TRBV13 with TRBJ1-2, with TRBD1 matching 8 bases. The junction had 6 bases not matched to a gene; V was cut back by 0 bases and J by 0 bases. The CDR3 loop spans 17 amino acids. From germline, CDR1 is PRHDT and CDR2 FYEKMQ (reference sequence). The CDR3 loop reads CASSLGRGTGPNYGYTF. DNA of the CDR3: TGTGCCAGCAGCTTAGGCCGGGGGACAGGCCCTAACTATGGCTACACCTTC.

This clonotype showed up just a few times. This chain connects TRBV10-3 to TRBJ2-1; a possible D gene is TRBD1 (6 bases). Judging by the DNA end, TRBJ2-7 fits better; the J call may be wrong. Germline V CDR1 and CDR2: ENHRY, SYGVKD. The CDR3 is 10 amino acids. In DNA, the CDR3 is TGTGCCGCCGGGACATCTGAGCAGTACTTC. Translating it yields CAAGTSEQYF.

This clonotype has only a few counts. The chain couples TRBV20-1 to TRBJ2-7; 9 positions agree with TRBD2. Per germline, CDR1 DFQATT and CDR2 SNEGSKA (reference sequence). With 2 bases clipped from V and 5 bases from J, the junction kept 13 bases outside the gene matches. The CDR3 spans 16 residues. The CDR3 here is CSARPGVAGVWNEQYF. CDR3 bases: TGCAGTGCTAGACCCGGGGTAGCGGGAGTTTGGAACGAGCAGTACTTC.

This clonotype was seen only a few times. This chain links TRBV20-1 with TRBJ2-1; D is unresolved. CDR3 size: 15 residues. Germline-derived CDR1 and CDR2 are DFQATT and SNEGSKA (reference sequence). V was trimmed by 1 base and J by 0 bases, leaving 10 bases between them. The CDR3 is CSARGARSSYNEQFF. Here the CDR3 DNA reads TGCAGTGCTAGAGGCGCAAGGAGCTCCTACAATGAGCAGTTCTTC.

About this clonotype itself: The CDR3 ends on some other residue instead of the conserved phenylalanine or tryptophan, so this is likely a read error. CDR3 DNA: TGTGCCAGCAGCTGGACAGGGGGCGCCGGCTATGGCTACACCCTC. Residues: CASSWTGGAGYGYTL. V and J are TRBV5-6 and TRBJ1-2; 11 bases match TRBD1. From germline, CDR1 is SGHDT and CDR2 YYEEEE. This CDR3 has 15 residues. V shed 3 bases and J 4 bases; nucleotides not matched to a gene: 5.

The rearrangement links TRBV19 to TRBJ1-6; no firm D call. Germline V gene sequence: CDR1 LNHDA, CDR2 SQIVND (reference sequence). This CDR3 is built from 15 residues. V was shortened by 3 bases and J by 9 bases, with 15 bases between the two germline ends. In nucleotides, the CDR3 is TGTGCCAGTAGTATTGAGGGCAGAGGCAGTTCACCCCTCCACTTT. This codes for CASSIEGRGSSPLHF.

The gene calls are TRBV3-1 and TRBJ2-1; D remains unclear. The ends were cut back, 5 bases at V and 15 bases at J, with 11 bases in the middle. This CDR3 has 10 amino acids. The V gene's germline CDR1 is LGHDT and CDR2 YNNKEL (reference sequence). In DNA, the CDR3 is TGTGCCAGCAGCGACTCTCAGCGGTTCTTC. It yields the protein CASSDSQRFF.

This clonotype was seen only once. This could be a read error, since a much larger clone is one nucleotide away. The rearrangement uses TRBV20-1 and TRBJ2-1, with TRBD1 as a possible D gene (6 bases). The V gene's germline CDR1 is DFQATT and CDR2 SNEGSKA (reference sequence). The CDR3 runs to 15 residues. V lost 0 bases to trimming and J lost 7 bases, with 16 bases between them. CDR3 sequence (DNA): TGCAGTGCTAGAGATCCGCGGCAGGGGTTGAATGAGCAGTTCTTC. This sequence encodes CSARDPRQGLNEQFF.